This TCR beta chain comes out of a study of tumor and adjacent non-tumor tissue in lung cancer. Three rounds of nested PCR, following a modified ARM-PCR protocol, produced the TCRbeta library. TCRdb independently ran MiXCR on the multiplex PCR reads; one entry per CDR3 protein. The table shows tens of thousands of distinct CDR3 sequences, with 67% occurring only once. RNA was extracted from bulk tissue without any cell sorting. Germline V gives CDR1 MNHEY, CDR2 SVGEGT. The CDR3 spans 15 residues. The trim removed 5 bases at V and 0 bases at J, leaving 7 bases unmatched. Material: lung tumor tissue. The chain combines TRBV6-2 or TRBV6-3 with TRBJ2-7; 7 bases are a match to TRBD1. The sequence came from a man in his 60s with non-small cell lung cancer. The CDR3 DNA follows: TGTGCCAGCAGTAGCCCCGGGACAGTCTCCTACGAGCAGTACTTC. Its protein is CASSSPGTVSYEQYF.